The rows below give T cell receptor beta chains drawn from one sample of a study of cytomegalovirus exposure and HLA in healthy donors. Some clones are missing from TCRdb's copy, which holds only in-frame ones; the method was immunoSEQ multiplex PCR. The sample contains roughly 130,000 clones, 70% to 80% of which appear only once. The sequenced material came from PBMCs. The receptors stem from a female donor in good health and CMV-seronegative. Both conserved end residues are part of each CDR3. A D gene is named only where the DNA matches it firmly. Clone size, where shown, is once, few, many, or a class for clones that have expanded.

TRBJ1-1 | NA | NA | TRBV28 | CASSSTWDFGRVAEAFF | TGTGCCAGCAGTTCGACCTGGGACTTCGGGCGGGTGGCTGAAGCTTTCTTT
TRBJ2-1 | few | TRBD2 | TRBV6-4 | CASSVVSGQYNEQFF | TGTGCCAGCAGTGTGGTTAGCGGGCAATACAATGAGCAGTTCTTC
TRBJ1-1 | NA | NA | TRBV7-6 | CASSATWNTEAFF | TGTGCCAGCAGCGCGACTTGGAACACTGAAGCTTTCTTT
TRBJ1-5 | NA | NA | TRBV6-5 | CASRRAGDAGQPQHF | TGTGCCAGCAGAAGAGCCGGGGATGCGGGTCAGCCCCAGCATTTT
TRBJ1-1 | NA | TRBD1 | TRBV5-1 | CASSMGQGRTEAFF | TGCGCCAGCAGCATGGGACAGGGAAGGACTGAAGCTTTCTTT
TRBJ2-5 | NA | TRBD1 | TRBV10-3 | CATGDRETQYF | TGTGCCACCGGGGACAGAGAGACCCAGTACTTC
TRBJ1-1 | NA | NA | TRBV5-1 | CASSLAQGRVAEAFF | TGCGCCAGCAGCTTGGCCCAGGGAAGGGTGGCTGAAGCTTTCTTT
TRBJ2-1 | NA | NA | TRBV5-1 | CASSPKGVYNEQFF | TGCGCCAGCAGCCCTAAAGGGGTCTACAATGAGCAGTTCTTC
TRBJ1-2 | NA | NA | TRBV6-6 | CASSPAGRYGYTF | TGTGCCAGCAGTCCCGCCGGGAGGTATGGCTACACCTTC
TRBJ1-1 | few | NA | TRBV27 | CASSSAQGMNTEAFF | TGTGCCAGCAGTTCCGCACAGGGAATGAACACTGAAGCTTTCTTT
TRBJ2-5 | few | NA | TRBV27 | CASSLSRGSETQYF | TGTGCCAGCAGTTTATCGCGGGGATCAGAGACCCAGTACTTC
TRBJ1-2 | NA | TRBD1 | TRBV28 | CASSPGTVYGYTF | TGTGCCAGCAGTCCCGGGACAGTCTATGGCTACACCTTC
TRBJ2-1 | NA | NA | TRBV7-2 | CASSFRQGLSGEQFF | TGTGCCAGCAGCTTTAGGCAGGGCTTATCGGGCGAGCAGTTCTTC
TRBJ2-5 | NA | NA | TRBV10-1 | CASSDRVSETQYF | TGCGCCAGCAGTGACAGGGTCTCAGAGACCCAGTACTTC
TRBJ2-3 | NA | TRBD2 | TRBV29-1 | CSVRQRGGTDTQYF | TGCAGCGTTCGACAGCGGGGGGGCACAGATACGCAGTATTTT
TRBJ1-5 | NA | NA | TRBV7-2 | CASSLVPRDQPQHF | TGTGCCAGCAGCTTAGTTCCCCGGGATCAGCCCCAGCATTTT
TRBJ2-7 | NA | TRBD1 | TRBV7-9 | CASSGFGTGASYEQYF | TGTGCCAGCAGCGGATTTGGGACAGGGGCCTCCTACGAGCAGTACTTC
TRBJ1-4 | NA | TRBD1 | TRBV29-1 | CSVKGTGDEKLFF | TGCAGCGTTAAGGGGACAGGGGATGAAAAACTGTTTTTT
TRBJ2-2 | NA | TRBD1 | TRBV27 | CASSLTGLSGELFF | TGTGCCAGCAGTTTGACAGGGCTGAGCGGGGAGCTGTTTTTT
TRBJ2-1 | medium-sized | NA | TRBV5-1 | CASGTGDSSYNEQFF | TGCGCCAGCGGTACGGGGGATTCCTCCTACAATGAGCAGTTCTTC
TRBJ1-2 | NA | NA | TRBV5-1 | CASSLATGIRYGYTF | TGCGCCAGCAGCTTGGCCACAGGGATTCGATATGGCTACACCTTC
TRBJ1-5 | few | NA | TRBV19 | CASSNLEPVGENQPQHF | TGTGCCAGTAGTAACTTGGAACCCGTCGGAGAGAATCAGCCCCAGCATTTT
TRBJ2-7 | NA | NA | TRBV7-2 | CASSLRGTFSYEQYF | TGTGCCAGCAGCTTAAGAGGGACATTTTCCTACGAGCAGTACTTC
TRBJ1-1 | NA | TRBD1 | TRBV28 | CASRAGFGTVNTEAFF | TGTGCCAGCCGGGCTGGTTTTGGGACAGTGAACACTGAAGCTTTCTTT
TRBJ1-6 | NA | NA | TRBV6-6 | CASKIVGGGVDSPLHF | TGTGCCAGCAAAATCGTCGGGGGGGGCGTGGATTCACCCCTCCACTTT
TRBJ2-5 | few | NA | TRBV14 | CASSQGSGRRGETQYF | TGTGCCAGCAGCCAAGGCTCGGGACGCCGGGGGGAGACCCAGTACTTC
TRBJ2-7 | NA | NA | TRBV5-4 | CASSLAGSHEQYF | TGTGCCAGCAGCTTGGCCGGGTCCCACGAGCAGTACTTC
TRBJ2-7 | many | TRBD2 | TRBV7-7 | CASSLRAGGIYEQYF | TGTGCTAGCAGCTTACGCGCGGGAGGGATCTACGAGCAGTACTTC
TRBJ1-1 | NA | TRBD1 | TRBV10-3 | CAISTGDLNTEAFF | TGTGCCATCTCTACAGGGGACCTGAACACTGAAGCTTTCTTT
TRBJ2-3 | NA | TRBD2 | TRBV4-3 | CASSKLAFASDTQYF | TGCGCCAGCAGTAAACTAGCGTTCGCCTCAGATACGCAGTATTTT
TRBJ2-7 | NA | NA | TRBV9 | CASSVGGSSYEQYF | TGTGCCAGCAGCGTAGGAGGCAGCTCCTACGAGCAGTACTTC
TRBJ2-5 | NA | TRBD2 | TRBV9 | CASSATSGSYETQYF | TGTGCCAGCAGCGCCACTAGCGGGAGTTACGAGACCCAGTACTTC
TRBJ2-2 | NA | TRBD1 | TRBV5-4 | CASSPDRVSRAGTGELFF | TGTGCCAGCAGCCCGGACAGGGTGTCGAGGGCGGGCACCGGGGAGCTGTTTTTT
TRBJ1-2 | NA | NA | TRBV10-3 | CAISPRSGGYTF | TGTGCCATCAGTCCCAGGTCTGGTGGCTACACCTTC
TRBJ1-3 | NA | NA | TRBV28 | CASSPSGEAGNTIYF | TGTGCCAGCAGTCCGAGCGGGGAAGCTGGAAACACCATATATTTT
TRBJ2-5 | NA | TRBD1 | TRBV5-6 | CASSSLTGSQETQYF | TGTGCCAGCAGCTCTTTGACAGGGAGCCAAGAGACCCAGTACTTC
TRBJ2-1 | NA | TRBD2 | TRBV13 | CASSSGTSGGNEQFF | TGTGCCAGCAGCTCCGGGACTAGCGGTGGGAATGAGCAGTTCTTC
TRBJ2-7 | NA | NA | TRBV27 | CASSFSARGSEQYF | TGTGCCAGCAGTTTCTCAGCCCGGGGTTCTGAGCAGTACTTC
TRBJ1-2 | NA | NA | TRBV9 | CASSVGTVNYGYTF | TGTGCCAGCAGCGTAGGAACAGTCAACTATGGCTACACCTTC